The next 32 T cell receptor beta chains were all read from a single sample in a study of PD-L1 blockade in urothelial cancer. Generated by immunoSEQ multiplex PCR, the TCRdb table keeps only in-frame clones and is missing some. Seen here are 35,000 to 50,000 clones, 81% observed once, and the top ten hold approximately 2.7%. Sequencing used PBMCs, obtained around atezolizumab (anti-PD-L1) treatment. These receptors were taken from a man between 65 and 80 years old with urothelial cancer.

This chain links TRBV27 with TRBJ2-1, with 7 nucleotides matching TRBD1. This CDR3 has 15 residues. The V gene end was trimmed by 5 bases and the J gene end by 9 bases; junction bases not matched to a gene: 13. The V gene's germline CDR1 is MNHEY and CDR2 SMNVEV (reference sequence). This CDR3 reads CASSEDGTVIGEQFF. The CDR3 coding sequence is TGTGCCAGCAGTGAAGACGGGACAGTCATTGGTGAGCAGTTCTTC.

The rearrangement links TRBV18 to TRBJ1-4; D is possibly TRBD1 (6 bases). CDR3 size: 14 residues. The V end was cut by 6 bases, the J end by 3 bases, with 11 bases between. Germline V CDR1 and CDR2: KGHSH, LQKENI. CDR3 coding DNA: TGTGCCAGCTCGTCGGCAGGGGCTAATGAAAAACTGTTTTTT. Its translation is CASSSAGANEKLFF.

The CDR3: CASSLDLDIPSGNTIYF. CDR3 coding DNA: TGTGCCAGCAGCTTAGATCTCGACATTCCCTCTGGAAACACCATATATTTT. V is TRBV11-2 and J is TRBJ1-3, with D unclear. The CDR3 covers 17 residues. CDR1 is SGHAT, CDR2 FQNNGV, per germline. V was shortened by 0 bases and J by 0 bases, with 12 bases between the two germline ends.

This sequence joins TRBV7-3 and TRBJ1-2; D possibly corresponds to TRBD1 (5 bases). This CDR3 is 13 amino acids long. The V and J ends lost 5 bases and 8 bases respectively, with 15 bases between them. CDR1 is SGHTA and CDR2 is FQGTGA in the germline V gene. The CDR3 DNA reads TGTGCCAGCAGCCTTCAGGGAGGCCAAGGCTACACCTTC. Translation gives CASSLQGGQGYTF.

The rearrangement links TRBV5-1 to TRBJ2-3, with 7 bases lining up with TRBD1. The CDR3 totals 15 residues. The germline CDR1 and CDR2 sequences are SGHRS and YFSETQ. Losses at the gene ends were 4 bases for V and 2 bases for J; bases not matched to a gene: 7. Here the CDR3 DNA reads TGCGCCAGCAGCACAGACAGGGTTGACACAGATACGCAGTATTTT. Translating gives CASSTDRVDTDTQYF.

This chain links TRBV19 with TRBJ1-5; 8 nucleotides line up with TRBD1. The V gene's germline CDR1 is LNHDA and CDR2 SQIVND (reference sequence). V trimming: 3 bases; J trimming: 16 bases; junction bases outside the gene matches: 5. The CDR3 has 11 amino acids. The CDR3: CASSMGTGSHF. The CDR3 bases are TGTGCCAGTAGTATGGGGACAGGTTCACATTTT.

V and J are TRBV5-1 and TRBJ1-1; D possibly corresponds to TRBD1 (6 bases). Germline V gene data show CDR1 as SGHRS and CDR2 as YFSETQ. The CDR3 has 16 residues. The germline V and J ends were trimmed by 4 bases and 0 bases, with 16 bases remaining between them. CDR3 bases: TGCGCCAGCAGCACGTCAACAGGGTCTCTGAACACTGAAGCTTTCTTT. Its protein is CASSTSTGSLNTEAFF. Complete variable domain (other parts from reference TRBV5-1 and TRBJ1-1): KAGVTQTPRYLIKTRGQQVTLSCSPISGHRSVSWYQQTPGQGLQFLFEYFSETQRNKGNFPGRFSGRQFSNSRSEMNVSTLELGDSALYLCASSTSTGSLNTEAFFGQGTRLTVV.

The CDR3 here is CASSDRAVWNTEAFF. In DNA form, the CDR3 reads TGTGCCAGCAGCGACAGGGCGGTGTGGAACACTGAAGCTTTCTTT. The chain carries TRBV7-2 and TRBJ1-1, with 7 bases matching TRBD1. V gave up 5 bases and J gave up 1 base; unmatched junction bases: 7. Germline lookup yields CDR1 SGHTA and CDR2 FQGNSA. The CDR3 has 15 residues.

This clone was detected only a few times. The chain's CDR3 is CASSLAPDEQYF. CDR3 coding DNA: TGTGCCAGCAGCTTAGCCCCTGACGAGCAGTACTTC. The V gene is TRBV7-6, the J gene TRBJ2-7; D unclear. The CDR3 covers 12 residues. CDR1 SGHVS and CDR2 FNYEAQ come from the germline V gene. Deletions cut 0 bases from V and 5 bases from J, with 5 bases between.

The rearrangement joins TRBV6-6 to TRBJ1-1, with a tentative D call TRBD1 (6 bases). CDR1 MNHNY and CDR2 SVGAGI come from the germline V gene (reference sequence). The CDR3 extends over 15 amino acids. V gave up 7 bases and J gave up 5 bases, with 20 bases separating them. In DNA form, the CDR3 reads TGTGCCAGCATTCTCCCTAAAGGGGGTAGGACTGAAGCTTTCTTT. This gives the protein CASILPKGGRTEAFF.

The chain carries TRBV11-1 and TRBJ2-7; TRBD2 matches at 7 bases. V dropped 4 bases and J dropped 3; count of bases not matched to a gene: 18. The length of the CDR3 is 18 residues. Looked up from germline, CDR1 is SGHAT and CDR2 is FQDESV (reference sequence). CDR3 sequence (DNA): TGTGCCAGCAGCTCCCTTGGGGACTACCCTTCCAACTACTACGAGCAGTACTTC. Protein sequence: CASSSLGDYPSNYYEQYF.

J is TRBJ1-1 and V is TRBV5-1, with a tentative D call TRBD1 (6 bases). The ends were cut back, 4 bases at V and 0 bases at J, with 16 bases in the middle. The CDR3 covers 16 residues. Germline CDR1 reads SGHRS; CDR2 reads YFSETQ. The CDR3 DNA is TGCGCCAGCAGCCATGGACAGCCAGCCATGAACACTGAAGCTTTCTTT. Protein: CASSHGQPAMNTEAFF.

The rearrangement uses TRBV13 and TRBJ1-2, with unresolved D. Trimming left V 0 bases short and J 4 bases short, with 9 bases between. The CDR3 has 14 residues. From germline, CDR1 is PRHDT and CDR2 FYEKMQ (reference sequence). CDR3 region: CASSLGRGSYGYTF. CDR3 nucleotides: TGTGCCAGCAGCTTAGGCCGAGGATCCTATGGCTACACCTTC. Full variable domain (remainder filled in from reference TRBV13 and TRBJ1-2): AAGVIQSPRHLIKEKRETATLKCYPIPRHDTVYWYQQGPGQDPQFLISFYEKMQSDKGSIPDRFSAQQFSDYHSELNMSSLELGDSALYFCASSLGRGSYGYTFGSGTRLTVV.

V and J are TRBV7-6 and TRBJ2-5; D unresolved. Trimming stripped 5 bases from V and 1 base from J, with 2 bases between. Germline V gene data show CDR1 as SGHVS and CDR2 as FNYEAQ. The CDR3 is 11 amino acids. The CDR3 bases are TGTGCCAGCAGCCGCCAAGAGACCCAGTACTTC. It specifies CASSRQETQYF.

This clone was detected only once. The rearrangement links TRBV4-2 to TRBJ2-3; TRBD2 matches 11 bases. CDR1 LGHNA and CDR2 YNFKEQ come from the germline V gene. The CDR3 extends over 17 amino acids. V was pared by 0 bases and J by 4 bases, with 6 bases of the junction left unmatched. The CDR3 DNA reads TGTGCCAGCAGCCAAGAGCCGACTAGCGGGACAGCAGATACGCAGTATTTT. Translated: CASSQEPTSGTADTQYF.

This clone was counted between two and nine times. J is TRBJ1-1 and V is TRBV28, with TRBD1 identical over 7 bases. The J segment lost 8 bases and the V segment lost 2 bases, leaving 8 bases of the junction unmatched. The germline gives CDR1 MDHEN, CDR2 SYDVKM. The CDR3 runs to 14 residues. CDR3 in DNA: TGTGCCAGCAGTTTAGGGGTAGGGGACAGAGAAGCTTTCTTT. Translated, it gives CASSLGVGDREAFF.

The count of this clone is one. The chain recombines TRBV6-1 with TRBJ1-3; 9 nucleotides line up with TRBD1. J gave up 3 bases and V 3 bases, and 0 bases lay outside the gene matches. Germline CDR1 is MNHNS and CDR2 is SASEGT. The CDR3 runs to 14 residues. The CDR3 nucleotides are TGTGCCAGCAGTGAGGACAGGGGTGGAAACACCATATATTTT. Protein sequence: CASSEDRGGNTIYF.

The chain joins TRBV7-9 to TRBJ2-1; 7 nucleotides match TRBD2. Germline V CDR1 and CDR2: SEHNR, FQNEAQ (reference sequence). The CDR3 runs 13 residues. V lost 5 bases and J lost 9; bases outside the gene matches: 7. In DNA form, the CDR3 reads TGTGCCAGCAGCAAAAGGGAGGGTCGTGAGCAGTTCTTC. Translating gives CASSKREGREQFF.

The chain employs TRBV11-2 and TRBJ2-7, with 9 positions matching TRBD1. The CDR3 is 14 residues long. Germline trimming cut 3 bases from V and 3 bases from J; bases unmatched to any gene: 3. Germline V lookup: CDR1 SGHAT, CDR2 FQNNGV. The CDR3 here is CASSLGTGHYEQYF. The CDR3 bases are TGTGCCAGCAGCTTGGGGACAGGGCACTACGAGCAGTACTTC.

The rearrangement links TRBV7-2 to TRBJ2-3, with 7 bases fitting TRBD2. The J segment lost 2 bases and the V segment lost 1 base, leaving 6 bases of the junction unmatched. Germline-derived CDR1 and CDR2 are SGHTA and FQGNSA. The CDR3 extends over 16 amino acids. The DNA of the CDR3 is TGTGCCAGCAGCTTAGTAGCGGGCACCACCACAGATACGCAGTATTTT. It translates to CASSLVAGTTTDTQYF.

This clone was seen only a few times. The chain uses TRBV27 and TRBJ1-2, with 9 bases lining up with TRBD1. V dropped 4 bases and J dropped 4; count of bases not matched to a gene: 7. This CDR3 is 15 amino acids long. Germline V CDR1 and CDR2: MNHEY, SMNVEV (reference sequence). The CDR3 reads CASSSRTGEGYGYTF. In nucleotides, the CDR3 is TGTGCCAGCAGTTCAAGGACAGGGGAAGGCTATGGCTACACCTTC.

A few counts support this clone. The chain couples TRBV2 to TRBJ1-2, with 9 positions matching TRBD1. V was clipped by 6 bases and J by 4 bases; unmatched bases: 6. Germline-derived CDR1 and CDR2 are SNHLY and FYNNEI. There are 14 residues in the CDR3. The CDR3 bases are TGTGCCAGCAGAGAGACAGGGGGGAGCTATGGCTACACCTTC. Translated, it gives CASRETGGSYGYTF.

The V call is TRBV2, the J call TRBJ1-3; D might be TRBD1 (5 bases). Germline V gene lookup returns CDR1 SNHLY and CDR2 FYNNEI. V lost 6 bases and J lost 8, with 11 bases in between. The CDR3 has 12 residues. This CDR3 is CASRGPGDTIYF. The CDR3 coding sequence is TGTGCCAGCAGAGGGCCGGGGGACACCATATATTTT.

The V call is TRBV10-3, the J call TRBJ1-1; perhaps TRBD1 as D (5 bases). V was pared by 10 bases and J by 3 bases, with 15 bases between. This CDR3 contains 13 residues. Germline values: CDR1 ENHRY, CDR2 SYGVKD. CDR3 sequence: CATQGERYTEAFF. DNA of the CDR3: TGTGCCACCCAGGGCGAGAGGTACACTGAAGCTTTCTTT.

The chain employs TRBV10-3 and TRBJ2-3, with 11 bases lining up with TRBD2. The CDR3 covers 17 residues. CDR1 and CDR2 from the germline V gene are ENHRY and SYGVKD. Losses at the gene ends were 5 bases for V and 2 bases for J; bases not matched to a gene: 9. This chain's CDR3 is CAISPGTSGWDTDTQYF. In nucleotides, the CDR3 is TGTGCCATCAGTCCCGGGACTAGCGGATGGGACACAGATACGCAGTATTTT.

The rearrangement uses TRBV11-3 and TRBJ2-1; 7 nucleotides align to TRBD2. V shed 4 bases, J shed 0 bases, and the junction held 6 bases outside the gene matches. Germline CDR1 SGHNT, CDR2 YENEEA. The length of the CDR3 is 16 residues. The CDR3 DNA reads TGTGCCAGCAGCTCACGCCGACTAGCCTCCTACAATGAGCAGTTCTTC. This codes for CASSSRRLASYNEQFF.

The chain links TRBV6-1 to TRBJ1-5; no clear D gene. V was trimmed by 2 bases and J by 0 bases, leaving 17 bases between them. Germline CDR1 and CDR2: MNHNS and SASEGT. The CDR3 consists of 18 residues. The CDR3, as DNA: TGTGCCAGCAGTGAAAAGGGAGTGAGGCAGTATAGCAATCAGCCCCAGCATTTT. This encodes CASSEKGVRQYSNQPQHF.

The chain carries TRBV2 and TRBJ1-2; 10 nucleotides align to TRBD1. With 7 bases clipped from V and 2 bases from J, the junction kept 7 bases outside the gene matches. The CDR3 totals 15 residues. Germline V gene data show CDR1 as SNHLY and CDR2 as FYNNEI. The CDR3 DNA is TGTGCCAGCAACCAGGGACAGGGGACCAACTATGGCTACACCTTC. It specifies CASNQGQGTNYGYTF. Combining the CDR3 with reference TRBV2 and TRBJ1-2 gives the whole variable domain EPEVTQTPSHQVTQMGQEVILRCVPISNHLYFYWYRQILGQKVEFLVSFYNNEISEKSEIFDDQFSVERPDGSNFTLKIRSTKLEDSAMYFCASNQGQGTNYGYTFGSGTRLTVV.

The chain employs TRBV19 and TRBJ2-5; D may be TRBD1 (5 bases). This CDR3 has 14 residues. Looked up from germline, CDR1 is LNHDA and CDR2 is SQIVND (reference sequence). V lost 2 bases to trimming and J lost 3 bases, with 10 bases between them. The CDR3 DNA follows: TGTGCCAGTAGTATAACGATAGGGGAAGAGACCCAGTACTTC. It yields the protein CASSITIGEETQYF. Drawing the rest from reference TRBV19 and TRBJ2-5, the complete variable domain is DGGITQSPKYLFRKEGQNVTLSCEQNLNHDAMYWYRQDPGQGLRLIYYSQIVNDFQKGDIAEGYSVSREKKESFPLTVTSAQKNPTAFYLCASSITIGEETQYFGPGTRLLVL.

This clone was found once. V and J are TRBV5-6 and TRBJ2-3, with D tentatively TRBD1 (5 bases). Germline V gene data show CDR1 as SGHDT and CDR2 as YYEEEE. The V end lost 0 bases, the J end lost 4 bases, and 9 bases lay between the germline ends. CDR3 length: 14 amino acids. This CDR3 reads CASSLAGNPDTQYF. The CDR3 coding sequence is TGTGCCAGCAGCTTGGCAGGGAACCCAGATACGCAGTATTTT.

The chain combines TRBV6-5 with TRBJ1-1; weak D call: TRBD1 (5 bases). Trimming cost V 6 bases and J 5 bases, with 16 bases left between them. From germline, CDR1 is MNHEY and CDR2 SVGAGI. The CDR3 extends over 14 amino acids. CDR3 residues: CASRENREGTEAFF. The CDR3 DNA follows: TGTGCCAGCAGAGAAAACCGGGAGGGGACTGAAGCTTTCTTT.

This chain links TRBV28 with TRBJ1-1, with TRBD1 matching 11 bases. From germline, CDR1 is MDHEN and CDR2 SYDVKM. The V gene end was trimmed by 2 bases and the J gene end by 10 bases; junction bases not matched to a gene: 3. The CDR3 has 13 residues. Here the CDR3 reads CASSLGTGGGAFF. The CDR3 DNA sequence: TGTGCCAGCAGTTTAGGGACAGGGGGGGGAGCTTTCTTT. The full variable domain, rest sourced from reference TRBV28 and TRBJ1-1, is DVKVTQSSRYLVKRTGEKVFLECVQDMDHENMFWYRQDPGLGLRLIYFSYDVKMKEKGDIPEGYSVSREKKERFSLILESASTNQTSMYLCASSLGTGGGAFFGQGTRLTVV.